These 20 T cell receptor beta chains were sequenced from one sample in a study of immune characterization of retroperitoneal liposarcoma. TCRdb reprocessed the PCR reads with MiXCR, giving one entry per CDR3 protein. Of over 10,000 distinct CDR3 sequences listed, 47% were seen once; the top ten hold over 9%. Sequencing was done on a sample of tumor tissue. The source of these receptors is a female donor with retroperitoneal liposarcoma.

The chain couples TRBV6-8 to TRBJ2-5; 10 bases match TRBD1. V trimming: 8 bases; J trimming: 11 bases; junction bases outside the gene matches: 14. CDR3 length: 14 residues. CDR1 and CDR2 from the germline V gene are MNHGY and SAAAGT. CDR3 in DNA: TGTGCCAGCCGTGCGGGACAGGGGCCCTACGGGCAGTACTTC. It specifies CASRAGQGPYGQYF.

In this sample, this clonotype turned up many times. The chain employs TRBV6-1 and TRBJ2-7; TRBD1 agrees at 12 bases. Germline V lookup: CDR1 MNHNS, CDR2 SASEGT. The V segment lost 7 bases and the J segment 4 bases; nucleotides outside the gene matches: 5. The length of the CDR3 is 14 residues. CDR3 region: CASNRDRGRYEQYF. The CDR3 DNA is TGTGCCAGCAACAGGGACAGGGGGCGGTACGAGCAGTACTTC.

The DNA for the CDR3 is TGTGCCAGCAGCCCCGGGCCTGCCCGGGATACGCAGTATTTT. It translates to CASSPGPARDTQYF. This sequence joins TRBV7-2 and TRBJ2-3; D unresolved. The CDR3 length is 14 residues. Germline V gene lookup returns CDR1 SGHTA and CDR2 FQGNSA. The V and J ends lost 5 bases and 6 bases respectively, with 15 bases between them.

This chain joins TRBV6-8 and TRBJ2-4; 8 bases fit TRBD1. Per germline, CDR1 MNHGY and CDR2 SAAAGT. This CDR3 is 14 amino acids long. V was pared by 5 bases and J by 8 bases, with 8 bases of the junction left unmatched. The CDR3 nucleotides are TGTGCCAGCAGTCCGACAGGGGAAGTATACATTCAGTACTTC. This translates into CASSPTGEVYIQYF.

The chain uses TRBV12-3 or TRBV12-4 and TRBJ2-1; possibly TRBD2 for D (6 bases). CDR3 length: 14 residues. V lost 7 bases and J 13 bases, leaving 23 bases between the germline ends. This chain's CDR3 is CASTLGGSQETQFF. The CDR3 DNA sequence: TGTGCCAGCACCTTGGGGGGTTCCCAAGAGACCCAGTTCTTC.

V gene TRBV27 combines with J gene TRBJ2-5; a possible D gene is TRBD1 (6 bases). With the DNA end fitting TRBJ2-7 better, the J assignment may be wrong. The CDR3 is 15 residues long. Per the germline V gene, CDR1 is MNHEY and CDR2 is SMNVEV (reference sequence). CDR3 protein: CASSFDRTAPYEQYF. DNA for the CDR3: TGTGCCAGCAGTTTCGATAGGACAGCCCCCTACGAGCAGTACTTC.

This clonotype occurred a few times. The V gene is TRBV12-5, the J gene TRBJ2-5; D is unresolved. The CDR3 extends over 11 amino acids. Germline V gene lookup returns CDR1 LGHNT and CDR2 FRNRAP. Trimming cost V 5 bases and J 10 bases, with 11 bases left between them. The CDR3 loop is CASGQMMYQYF. The CDR3 DNA follows: TGTGCTAGTGGTCAGATGATGTACCAGTACTTC. Complete variable domain (other parts from reference TRBV12-5 and TRBJ2-5): DARVTQTPRHKVTEMGQEVTMRCQPILGHNTVFWYRQTMMQGLELLAYFRNRAPLDDSGMPKDRFSAEMPDATLATLKIQPSEPRDSAVYFCASGQMMYQYFGPGTRLLVL.

This clonotype was counted only a few times. The chain uses TRBV6-1 and TRBJ2-1; D is ambiguous. CDR1 and CDR2 (germline): MNHNS, SASEGT. This CDR3 contains 15 residues. Trimming stripped 3 bases from V and 10 bases from J, with 19 bases between. CDR3 amino acids: CASSETSPLGLEQFF. The CDR3 bases are TGTGCCAGCAGTGAGACGTCCCCTTTGGGTCTCGAGCAGTTCTTC.

This chain uses TRBV11-2 with TRBJ2-1; the D is unclear. The end of the DNA aligns better with TRBJ2-5, so the J call may be wrong. The CDR3 runs 16 residues. Germline V gene data show CDR1 as SGHAT and CDR2 as FQNNGV. In nucleotides, the CDR3 is TGTGCCAGCCAGCTTACCCCCATGGAAAACCAAGAGACCCAGTACTTC. Translated, it gives CASQLTPMENQETQYF.

This clonotype was seen a handful of times. The rearrangement uses TRBV27 and TRBJ2-5; D possibly matches TRBD1 or TRBD2 (5 bases each). The CDR3 is 13 amino acids. V was pared by 2 bases and J by 7 bases, with 11 bases between. Germline V gene sequence: CDR1 MNHEY, CDR2 SMNVEV (reference sequence). CDR3 in DNA: TGTGCCAGCAGTTTAGGGTCAGGGAGGACCCAGTACTTC. Translated: CASSLGSGRTQYF.

This clonotype has at least ten counts. The chain links TRBV6-1 to TRBJ2-5; TRBD1 matches at 8 bases. CDR1 and CDR2 from the germline V gene are MNHNS and SASEGT. The CDR3 contains 15 residues. The V segment lost 6 bases and the J segment 11 bases; nucleotides outside the gene matches: 17. CDR3 bases: TGTGCCAGCAGACATAGACAGGGGAGGTACAATGAGCAGTACTTC. It is translated as CASRHRQGRYNEQYF.

This sequence joins TRBV6-2 or TRBV6-3 and TRBJ2-1; no reliable D call. The V gene lost 5 bases and the J gene lost 13 bases, with 21 bases spanning the gap. This CDR3 comprises 14 residues. In germline, CDR1 is MNHEY, CDR2 SVGEGT. The CDR3 reads CASSHDTFLETQFF. The CDR3 DNA follows: TGTGCCAGCAGTCATGACACATTTCTGGAGACCCAGTTCTTC.

This clonotype was counted between two and nine times. This rearrangement joins TRBV11-2 to TRBJ2-1; 8 bases fit TRBD2. The J call is in doubt because the DNA end fits TRBJ2-7 better. This CDR3 has 17 residues. In germline, CDR1 is SGHAT, CDR2 FQNNGV. The CDR3 nucleotides read TGTGCCAGCAGCTTAGGGTTAGGGACTAGGACCTACAATGAGCAGTACTTC. Amino acid sequence: CASSLGLGTRTYNEQYF.

This clonotype was detected a few times. J is TRBJ1-1 and V is TRBV27, with D unresolved. With 8 bases removed from V and 6 bases from J, the gap between germline ends came to 7 bases. Germline-derived CDR1 and CDR2 are MNHEY and SMNVEV (reference sequence). CDR3 length: 10 residues. The CDR3 DNA is TGTGCCAGCGGGTGGCCTGAAGCTTTCTTT. Translating it yields CASGWPEAFF.

This clonotype ranks as medium-sized. V and J are TRBV6-1 and TRBJ2-1; the match to TRBD2 covers 7 bases. This CDR3 contains 15 residues. CDR1 is MNHNS, CDR2 SASEGT, per germline. V lost 2 bases, J lost 2 bases, and 3 bases stayed unmatched. The CDR3 spells CASSEWLAAYNEQFF. As DNA, the CDR3 is TGTGCCAGCAGTGAATGGCTAGCGGCCTACAATGAGCAGTTCTTC.

The chain is built from TRBV7-8 and TRBJ2-5, with 11 bases aligning to TRBD2. The J call may be in error: the DNA end matches TRBJ2-7 better. Looked up from germline, CDR1 is SGHVS and CDR2 is FQNEAQ. This CDR3 has 15 residues. The DNA of the CDR3 is TGTGCCAGCAGCGCAGGGACTAGCGGAACCTACGAGCAGTACTTC. Translating it yields CASSAGTSGTYEQYF.

The J gene is TRBJ1-4, the V gene TRBV6-1; D gene uncertain. V was trimmed by 2 bases and J by 3 bases, leaving 7 bases between them. The CDR3 length is 14 residues. The germline gives CDR1 MNHNS, CDR2 SASEGT. The DNA of the CDR3 is TGTGCCAGCAGTGAATATGGGTCTAATGAAAAACTGTTTTTT. Residues: CASSEYGSNEKLFF.

In its sample, this clonotype was seen a few times. CDR3 DNA sequence: TGTGCCAGCACATTCTCGATGATACACCACAATGAGCAGTACTTC. Its translation: CASTFSMIHHNEQYF. V is TRBV12-3 or TRBV12-4 and J is TRBJ2-5; D uncertain. CDR3 size: 15 residues. Trimming pared 7 bases from V and 11 bases from J, leaving 26 bases between.

The rearrangement joins TRBV6-8 to TRBJ2-2; a possible D gene is TRBD2 (5 bases). From germline, CDR1 is MNHGY and CDR2 SAAAGT. The CDR3 runs to 13 residues. Trimming stripped 2 bases from V and 5 bases from J, with 6 bases between. The CDR3 sequence is CASSYRETGELFF. In DNA form, the CDR3 reads TGTGCCAGCAGTTACCGGGAAACCGGGGAGCTGTTTTTT.

The chain uses TRBV6-1 and TRBJ2-5; D might be TRBD2 (7 bases). Trimming removed 6 bases at V and 5 bases at J, with 19 bases between. Germline CDR1 and CDR2: MNHNS and SASEGT. This CDR3 is built from 15 residues. As DNA, the CDR3 is TGTGCCAGCAGGGATTCGGGGAGGGGGGGGGAGACCCAGTACTTC. As protein: CASRDSGRGGETQYF.